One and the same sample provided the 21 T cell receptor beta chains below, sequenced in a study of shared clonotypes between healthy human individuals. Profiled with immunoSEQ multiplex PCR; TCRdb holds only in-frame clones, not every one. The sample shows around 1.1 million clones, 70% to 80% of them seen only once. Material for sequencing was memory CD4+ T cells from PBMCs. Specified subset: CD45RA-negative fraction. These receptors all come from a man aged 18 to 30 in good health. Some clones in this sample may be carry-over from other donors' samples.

The CDR3 DNA sequence: TGTGCCAGCAGTGAAGCGCGAGACAGGGGGAAGCCCCAGCATTTT. Protein sequence: CASSEARDRGKPQHF. The chain links TRBV6-1 to TRBJ1-5; 9 nucleotides agree with TRBD1. The length of the CDR3 is 15 residues. J was trimmed by 8 bases and V by 0 bases; bases with no gene match: 5. In germline, CDR1 is MNHNS, CDR2 SASEGT.

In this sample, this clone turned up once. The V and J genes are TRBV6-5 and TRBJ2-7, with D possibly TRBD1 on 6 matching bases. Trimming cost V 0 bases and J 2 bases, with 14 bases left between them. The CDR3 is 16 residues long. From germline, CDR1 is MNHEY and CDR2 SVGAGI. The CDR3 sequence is CASSYSMGAGAYEQYF. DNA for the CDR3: TGTGCCAGCAGTTACTCGATGGGGGCAGGAGCCTACGAGCAGTACTTC.

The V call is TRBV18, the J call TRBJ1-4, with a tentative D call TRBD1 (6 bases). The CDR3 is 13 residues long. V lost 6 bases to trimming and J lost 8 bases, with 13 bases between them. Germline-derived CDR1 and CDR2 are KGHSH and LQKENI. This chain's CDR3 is CASSGQIEEKLFF. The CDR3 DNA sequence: TGTGCCAGCTCCGGACAGATTGAAGAAAAACTGTTTTTT.

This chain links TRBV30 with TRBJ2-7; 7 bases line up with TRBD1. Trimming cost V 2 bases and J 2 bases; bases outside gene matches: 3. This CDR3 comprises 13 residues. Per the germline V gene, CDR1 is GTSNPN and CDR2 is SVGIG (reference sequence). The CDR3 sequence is CAWSKGQTYEQYF. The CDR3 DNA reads TGTGCCTGGAGTAAGGGACAGACCTACGAGCAGTACTTC.

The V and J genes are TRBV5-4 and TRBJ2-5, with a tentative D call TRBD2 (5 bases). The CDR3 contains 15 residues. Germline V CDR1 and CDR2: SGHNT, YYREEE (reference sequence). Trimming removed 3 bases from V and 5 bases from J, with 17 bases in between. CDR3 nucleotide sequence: TGTGCCAGCAGCTCTCTCAGCGGTCTAGGGGAGACCCAGTACTTC. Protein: CASSSLSGLGETQYF.

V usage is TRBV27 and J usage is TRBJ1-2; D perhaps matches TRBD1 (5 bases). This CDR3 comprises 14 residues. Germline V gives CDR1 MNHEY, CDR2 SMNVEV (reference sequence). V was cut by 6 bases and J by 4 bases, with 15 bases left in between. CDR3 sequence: CASSSSGRTYGYTF. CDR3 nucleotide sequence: TGTGCCAGCAGCTCCTCGGGACGGACCTATGGCTACACCTTC.

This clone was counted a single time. The CDR3 spells CAWSTRTGGETQYF. The CDR3 nucleotides are TGTGCCTGGAGTACAAGGACAGGGGGAGAGACCCAGTACTTC. The chain recombines TRBV30 with TRBJ2-5; TRBD1 agrees at 10 bases. In germline, CDR1 is GTSNPN, CDR2 SVGIG (reference sequence). The CDR3 runs to 14 residues. V lost 2 bases and J lost 4; bases outside the gene matches: 4.

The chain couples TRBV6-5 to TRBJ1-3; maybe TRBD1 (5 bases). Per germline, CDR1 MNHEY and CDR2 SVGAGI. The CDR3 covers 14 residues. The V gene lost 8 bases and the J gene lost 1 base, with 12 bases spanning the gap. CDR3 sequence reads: CASRQLGSGNTIYF. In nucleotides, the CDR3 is TGTGCCAGCCGACAGTTGGGATCTGGAAACACCATATATTTT.

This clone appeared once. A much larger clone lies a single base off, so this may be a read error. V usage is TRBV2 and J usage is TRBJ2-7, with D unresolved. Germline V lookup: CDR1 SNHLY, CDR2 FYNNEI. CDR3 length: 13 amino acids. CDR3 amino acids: CASGDRQPYEQYF. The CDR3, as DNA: TGTGCCAGCGGTGATAGGCAACCTTACGAGCAGTACTTC.

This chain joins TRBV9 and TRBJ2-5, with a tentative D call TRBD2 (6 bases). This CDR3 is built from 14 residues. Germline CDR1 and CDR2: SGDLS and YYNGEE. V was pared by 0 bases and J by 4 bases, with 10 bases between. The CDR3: CASSVAEGGETQYF. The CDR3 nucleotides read TGTGCCAGCAGCGTAGCTGAGGGAGGAGAGACCCAGTACTTC.

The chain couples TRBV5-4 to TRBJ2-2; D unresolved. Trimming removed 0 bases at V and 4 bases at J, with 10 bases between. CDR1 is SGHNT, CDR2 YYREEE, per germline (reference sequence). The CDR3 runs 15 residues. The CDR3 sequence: CASSLEAAATGELFF. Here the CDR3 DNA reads TGTGCCAGCAGCTTGGAGGCAGCTGCCACCGGGGAGCTGTTTTTT.

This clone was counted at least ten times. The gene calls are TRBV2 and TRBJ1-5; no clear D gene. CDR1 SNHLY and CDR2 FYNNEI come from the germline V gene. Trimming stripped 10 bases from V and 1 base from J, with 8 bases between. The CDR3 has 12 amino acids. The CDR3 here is CATQTSNQPQHF. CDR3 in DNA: TGTGCCACGCAGACGAGCAATCAGCCCCAGCATTTT.

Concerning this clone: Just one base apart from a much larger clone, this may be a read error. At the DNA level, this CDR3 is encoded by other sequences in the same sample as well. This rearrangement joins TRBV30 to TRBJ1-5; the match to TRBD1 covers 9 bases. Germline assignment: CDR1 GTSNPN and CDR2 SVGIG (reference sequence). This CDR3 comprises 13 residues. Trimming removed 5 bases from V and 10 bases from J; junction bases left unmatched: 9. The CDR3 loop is CAWSTGGEQPQHF. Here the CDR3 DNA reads TGTGCCTGGTCGACAGGGGGAGAACAACCCCAGCATTTT.

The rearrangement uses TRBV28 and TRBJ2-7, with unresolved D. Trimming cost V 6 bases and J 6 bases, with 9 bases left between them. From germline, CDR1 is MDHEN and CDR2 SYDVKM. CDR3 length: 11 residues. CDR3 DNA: TGTGCCAGCAGCCTGGTGGGCGAGCAGTACTTC. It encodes CASSLVGEQYF.

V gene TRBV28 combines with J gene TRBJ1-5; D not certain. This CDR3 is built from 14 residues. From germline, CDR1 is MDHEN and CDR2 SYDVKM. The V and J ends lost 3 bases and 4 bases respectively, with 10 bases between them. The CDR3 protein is CASSLGNLNQPQHF. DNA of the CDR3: TGTGCCAGCAGTTTGGGTAACCTTAATCAGCCCCAGCATTTT.

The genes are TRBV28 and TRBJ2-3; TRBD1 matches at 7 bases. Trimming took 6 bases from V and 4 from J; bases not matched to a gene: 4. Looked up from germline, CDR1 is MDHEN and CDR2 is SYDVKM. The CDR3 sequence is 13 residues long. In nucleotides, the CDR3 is TGTGCCAGCAGGGGGACAGTTTCAGATACGCAGTATTTT. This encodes CASRGTVSDTQYF.

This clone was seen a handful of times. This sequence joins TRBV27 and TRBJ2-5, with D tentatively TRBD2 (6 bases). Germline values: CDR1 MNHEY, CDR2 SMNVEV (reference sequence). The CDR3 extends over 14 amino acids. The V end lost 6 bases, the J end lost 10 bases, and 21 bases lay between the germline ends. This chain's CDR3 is CASRRAGGDGGQYF. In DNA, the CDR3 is TGTGCCAGCAGACGAGCGGGTGGGGATGGGGGCCAGTACTTC.

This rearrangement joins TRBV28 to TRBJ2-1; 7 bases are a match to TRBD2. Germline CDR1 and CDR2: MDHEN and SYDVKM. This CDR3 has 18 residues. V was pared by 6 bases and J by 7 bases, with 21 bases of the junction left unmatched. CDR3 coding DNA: TGTGCCAGCAGACGTAGACCAGAGGGCGATCAGGGAGGGAATGAGCAGTTCTTC. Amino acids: CASRRRPEGDQGGNEQFF.

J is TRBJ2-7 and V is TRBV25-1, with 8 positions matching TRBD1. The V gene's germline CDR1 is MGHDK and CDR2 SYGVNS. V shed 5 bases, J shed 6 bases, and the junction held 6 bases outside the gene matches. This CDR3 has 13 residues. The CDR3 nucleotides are TGTGCCAGCAGTACCCACGACAGGGGCGAGCAGTACTTC. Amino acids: CASSTHDRGEQYF.

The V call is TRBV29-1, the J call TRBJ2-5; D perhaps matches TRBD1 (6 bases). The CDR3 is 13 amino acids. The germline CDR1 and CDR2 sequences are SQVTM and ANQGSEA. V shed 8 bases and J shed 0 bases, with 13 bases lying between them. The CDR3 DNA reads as TGCAGCACCCTCAGGGGAAACCAAGAGACCCAGTACTTC. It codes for CSTLRGNQETQYF.

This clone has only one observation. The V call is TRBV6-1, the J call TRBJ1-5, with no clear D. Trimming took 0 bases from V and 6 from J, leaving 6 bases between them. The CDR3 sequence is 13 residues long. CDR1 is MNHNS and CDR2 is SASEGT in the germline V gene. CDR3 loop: CASSEAVFQPQHF. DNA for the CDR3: TGTGCCAGCAGTGAAGCGGTCTTTCAGCCCCAGCATTTT.